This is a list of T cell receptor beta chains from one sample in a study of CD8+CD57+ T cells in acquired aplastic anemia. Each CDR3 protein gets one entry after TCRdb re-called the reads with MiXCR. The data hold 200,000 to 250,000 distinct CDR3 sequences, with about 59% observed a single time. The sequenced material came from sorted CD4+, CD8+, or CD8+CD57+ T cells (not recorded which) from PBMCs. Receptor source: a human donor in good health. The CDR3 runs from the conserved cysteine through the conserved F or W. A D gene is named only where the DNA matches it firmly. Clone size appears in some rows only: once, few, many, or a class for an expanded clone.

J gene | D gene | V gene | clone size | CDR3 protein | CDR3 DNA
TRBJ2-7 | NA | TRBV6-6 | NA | CASSVDRRGYF | TGTGCCAGCAGTGTTGACAGGCGGGGCTACTTC
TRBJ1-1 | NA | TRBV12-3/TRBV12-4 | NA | CASSLGLANTEAFF | TGTGCCAGCAGTTTGGGACTGGCGAACACTGAAGCTTTCTTT
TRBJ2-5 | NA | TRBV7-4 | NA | CASSSDRTQYF | TGTGCCAGCAGCTCCGACAGGACCCAGTACTTC
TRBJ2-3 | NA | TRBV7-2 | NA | CASSLYPSTDTQYF | TGTGCTAGCAGCTTGTATCCTAGCACAGATACGCAGTATTTT
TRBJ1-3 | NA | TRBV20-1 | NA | CSATHAVSGNTIYF | TGCAGTGCCACCCACGCCGTCTCTGGAAACACCATATATTTT
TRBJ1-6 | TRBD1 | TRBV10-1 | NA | CASSARSHDRAGNSPLHF | TGCGCCAGCAGTGCACGATCCCATGACAGGGCGGGTAATTCACCCCTCCACTTT
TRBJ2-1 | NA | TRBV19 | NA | CARCSLTLSGGGYNEQFF | TGTGCCCGGTGTTCCCTCACCTTGTCAGGGGGAGGATACAATGAGCAGTTCTTC
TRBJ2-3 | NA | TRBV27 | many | CASREGADTQYF | TGTGCCAGCAGGGAGGGAGCAGATACGCAGTATTTT
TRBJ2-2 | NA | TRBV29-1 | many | CSVEDQIAANTGELFF | TGCAGCGTTGAAGACCAAATAGCGGCGAACACCGGGGAGCTGTTTTTT
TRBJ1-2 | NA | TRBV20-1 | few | CSARDEEGSPYGYTF | TGCAGTGCTAGAGACGAGGAGGGGTCACCCTATGGCTACACCTTC
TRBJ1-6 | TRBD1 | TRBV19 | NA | CASKQSDRAHSPLHF | TGTGCCAGTAAACAGTCGGACAGGGCGCATTCACCCCTCCACTTT
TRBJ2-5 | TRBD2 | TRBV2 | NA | CASRYGTSGGETQYF | TGTGCCAGCAGGTATGGGACTAGCGGGGGAGAGACCCAGTACTTC
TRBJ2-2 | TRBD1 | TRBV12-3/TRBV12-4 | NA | CASTKTLPGQIWAGELFF | TGTGCCAGCACCAAAACATTACCGGGACAGATCTGGGCCGGGGAGCTGTTTTTT
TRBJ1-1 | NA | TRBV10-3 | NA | CAISRGMNTEAFF | TGTGCCATCAGCAGGGGTATGAACACTGAAGCTTTCTTT
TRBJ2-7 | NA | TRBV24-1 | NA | CATYGGRDRIPYEQYF | TGTGCCACCTACGGGGGGAGGGACAGGATACCCTACGAGCAGTACTTC
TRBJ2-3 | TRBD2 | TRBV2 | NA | CASSDGLAGTNTQYF | TGTGCCAGCAGTGATGGACTAGCGGGTACCAATACGCAGTATTTT